This is a list of T cell receptor beta chains from one sample in a study of blood T cells in healthy people across ages. TCRdb fed the 5' RACE reads into MiXCR, producing one record per CDR3 protein. The sample lists approximately 1,700,000 distinct CDR3 sequences, roughly two fifths seen once, with under 25% in the top ten. Material for sequencing was blood. The receptors were sampled from a human donor in good health. Both conserved end residues are part of each CDR3. Fields, in order: J gene, CDR3 length, V gene, CDR3 protein.

>TRBJ1-6|15|TRBV4-3
CANSRRSSYNSPLHF
>TRBJ2-3|16|TRBV25-1
CASSEYGAGRTDTQYF
>TRBJ2-1|13|TRBV20-1
CSATFPFLNEQFF
>TRBJ1-2|13|TRBV5-1
CASNFGFDYGYTF
>TRBJ1-1|12|TRBV11-2
CASMSGFAEAFF
>TRBJ2-7|15|TRBV4-2
CASSRAGDGSYEQYF
>TRBJ2-5|14|TRBV6-6
CASTLTSGQGTQYF
>TRBJ2-2|14|TRBV10-3
CAIRLQYTTGELFF
>TRBJ2-1|16|TRBV27
CASSLSGLSSYNERFF
>TRBJ2-3|15|TRBV24-1
CATSDFPGAADTQYF
>TRBJ2-7|15|TRBV4-1
CASSQEPGTSYEQYF
>TRBJ1-5|15|TRBV24-1
CATSDGTGYNQPQHF
>TRBJ2-1|14|TRBV29-1
CSVVGTGTYNEQFF
>TRBJ2-7|15|TRBV7-9
CASSPRAGAYYEQYF
>TRBJ2-5|19|TRBV12-3/TRBV12-4
CASTQKTGATGCRQETQYF
>TRBJ1-5|15|TRBV7-2
CASSLALTSNQPQHF
>TRBJ2-1|14|TRBV20-1
CSAPSTTLGETQFF
>TRBJ2-7|14|TRBV7-2
CASQSPGTSYEQYF
>TRBJ2-7|12|TRBV29-1
CSVGGSFYEQYF
>TRBJ1-2|14|TRBV12-5
CASGSGGPLYGYTF
>TRBJ1-3|12|TRBV20-1
CSARGVGNTIYF
>TRBJ2-7|17|TRBV20-1
CSAVRTGGLVVAYEQYF
>TRBJ1-1|17|TRBV3-1
CASSQDYWRTANTEAFF
>TRBJ2-4|16|TRBV21-1
CASSKGSGLAKNIQYF
>TRBJ1-2|14|TRBV29-1
CSVVSPTENYGYTF
>TRBJ2-5|12|TRBV7-9
CASSQGMKTQYF
>TRBJ2-3|17|TRBV12-3/TRBV12-4
CASGGWARGYSTDTQYF
>TRBJ1-2|17|TRBV4-3
CASSQDRGTLFPYGYTF
>TRBJ2-3|18|TRBV11-2
CAGSSSPLVPSLTDTQYF
>TRBJ1-2|15|TRBV10-3
CAIRVDGPDFDDYTF
>TRBJ2-3|12|TRBV15
CATSTPGNTQYF
>TRBJ1-1|12|TRBV20-1
CSARDQITEAFF
>TRBJ1-6|18|TRBV27
CASSLLSSEGSYNSPLHF
>TRBJ2-3|15|TRBV7-6
CASSFNRGLGDMQYF
>TRBJ2-6|16|TRBV20-1
CSAPRDSYSGANVLTF
>TRBJ2-3|13|TRBV10-3
CAIQGAVTDTQYF
>TRBJ1-1|13|TRBV29-1
CSVTRVVDTEAFF
>TRBJ2-3|16|TRBV7-2
CASSTLSGGYTDTQYF
>TRBJ1-2|13|TRBV20-1
CSASFMGEYGYTF
>TRBJ2-1|13|TRBV24-1
CATSGGSGNEQFF